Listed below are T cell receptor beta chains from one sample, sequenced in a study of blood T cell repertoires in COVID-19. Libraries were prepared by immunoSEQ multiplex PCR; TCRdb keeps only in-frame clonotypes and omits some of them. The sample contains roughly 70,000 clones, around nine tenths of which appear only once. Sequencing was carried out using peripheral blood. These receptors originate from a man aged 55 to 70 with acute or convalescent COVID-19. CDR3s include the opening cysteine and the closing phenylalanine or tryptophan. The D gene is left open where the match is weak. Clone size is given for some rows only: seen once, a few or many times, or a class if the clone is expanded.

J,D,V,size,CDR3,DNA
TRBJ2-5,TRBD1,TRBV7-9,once,CASSIGGLQETQYF,TGTGCCAGCAGTATAGGGGGCTTACAAGAGACCCAGTACTTC
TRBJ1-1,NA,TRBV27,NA,CASEVYMNTEAFF,TGTGCCAGCGAGGTTTATATGAACACTGAAGCTTTCTTT
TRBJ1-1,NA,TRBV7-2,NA,CASSLRGNTEAFF,TGTGCCAGCAGCTTACGGGGGAACACTGAAGCTTTCTTT
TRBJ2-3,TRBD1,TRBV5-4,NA,CASSNPGQGGDTQYF,TGTGCCAGCAGCAACCCCGGACAGGGCGGAGATACGCAGTATTTT
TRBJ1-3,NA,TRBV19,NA,CASSIRAGHSGNTIYF,TGTGCCAGTAGTATTCGGGCGGGCCACTCTGGAAACACCATATATTTT
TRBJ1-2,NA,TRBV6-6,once,CASTLDSVHGYTF,TGTGCCAGCACCCTCGACAGTGTACATGGCTACACCTTC
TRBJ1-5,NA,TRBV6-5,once,CASMDRPNQPQHF,TGTGCCAGCATGGACAGACCGAATCAGCCCCAGCATTTT
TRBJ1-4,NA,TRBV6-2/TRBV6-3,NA,CASSYLAPGREKLFF,TGTGCCAGCAGTTACCTCGCGCCAGGGCGCGAAAAACTGTTTTTT
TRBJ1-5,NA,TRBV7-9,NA,CASSLDRGRNQPQHF,TGTGCCAGCAGCTTAGATCGGGGTCGCAATCAGCCCCAGCATTTT
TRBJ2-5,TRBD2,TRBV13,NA,CASSPRGGETQYF,TGTGCCAGCAGCCCGCGGGGGGGCGAGACCCAGTACTTC
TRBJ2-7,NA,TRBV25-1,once,CASSESQGGSREQYF,TGTGCCAGCAGTGAATCTCAGGGGGGCTCTAGGGAGCAGTACTTC
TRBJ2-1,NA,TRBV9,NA,CASSARGIGANEQFF,TGTGCCAGCAGCGCCCGAGGGATCGGCGCCAATGAGCAGTTCTTC
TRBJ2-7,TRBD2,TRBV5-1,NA,CASSTEWGLAVYEQYF,TGCGCCAGCAGCACCGAATGGGGACTAGCGGTGTACGAGCAGTACTTC
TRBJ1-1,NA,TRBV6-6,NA,CASSWEGVTEAFF,TGTGCCAGCAGTTGGGAGGGTGTCACTGAAGCTTTCTTT
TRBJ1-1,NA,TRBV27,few,CASRYQGNTEAFF,TGTGCCAGCAGATATCAGGGAAACACTGAAGCTTTCTTT
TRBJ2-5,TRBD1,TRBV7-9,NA,CASSLGGTAQETQYF,TGTGCCAGCAGCTTAGGAGGGACAGCTCAAGAGACCCAGTACTTC
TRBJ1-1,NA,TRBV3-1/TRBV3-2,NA,CASSSNQAGNTEAFF,TGTGCCAGCAGCTCCAACCAGGCGGGGAACACTGAAGCTTTCTTT
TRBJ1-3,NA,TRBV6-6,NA,CASSPLSRVPRTGNTIYF,TGTGCCAGCAGTCCGCTCTCCAGGGTCCCCCGTACTGGAAACACCATATATTTT
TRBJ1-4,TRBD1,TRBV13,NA,CASSPPRAGTVNEKLFF,TGTGCCAGCAGCCCCCCGCGCGCCGGGACAGTTAATGAAAAACTGTTTTTT
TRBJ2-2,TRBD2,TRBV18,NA,CASSPLLGLADSTGELFF,TGTGCCAGCTCACCTCTTCTTGGACTAGCGGACTCGACCGGGGAGCTGTTTTTT
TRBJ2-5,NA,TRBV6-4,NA,CASSDRGGARTQYF,TGTGCCAGCAGTGACCGGGGCGGGGCCCGGACCCAGTACTTC
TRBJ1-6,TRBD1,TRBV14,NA,CASSPWTGVNSPLHF,TGTGCCAGCAGCCCTTGGACAGGGGTAAATTCACCCCTCCACTTT
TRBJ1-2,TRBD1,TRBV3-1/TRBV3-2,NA,CASSQETGDGYTF,TGTGCCAGCAGCCAAGAGACAGGGGACGGCTACACCTTC
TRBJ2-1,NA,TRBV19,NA,CASSIGGSLYNEQFF,TGTGCCAGTAGTATAGGGGGCAGTTTGTACAATGAGCAGTTCTTC
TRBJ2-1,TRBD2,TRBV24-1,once,CATSAGTIGRNEQFF,TGTGCCACCAGTGCAGGGACTATCGGTAGAAATGAGCAGTTCTTC
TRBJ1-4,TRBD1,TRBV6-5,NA,CASRPTGAGNEKLFF,TGTGCCAGCAGGCCCACAGGGGCGGGTAATGAAAAACTGTTTTTT
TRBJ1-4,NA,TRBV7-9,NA,CASSLTADATNEKLFF,TGTGCCAGCAGCTTAACGGCGGATGCAACTAATGAAAAACTGTTTTTT
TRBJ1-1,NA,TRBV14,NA,CASSQLRNTEAFF,TGTGCCAGCAGCCAACTCAGGAACACTGAAGCTTTCTTT
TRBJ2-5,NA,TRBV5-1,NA,CASSLEDSRGAGTQYF,TGCGCCAGCAGCTTGGAGGATTCCAGGGGCGCCGGGACCCAGTACTTC
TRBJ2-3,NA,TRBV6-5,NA,CASSYSSYRTDTQYF,TGTGCCAGCAGTTACTCGAGTTACCGAACAGATACGCAGTATTTT
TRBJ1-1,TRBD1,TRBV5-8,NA,CASSSGQGYTEAFF,TGTGCCAGCAGCTCGGGACAGGGCTACACTGAAGCTTTCTTT
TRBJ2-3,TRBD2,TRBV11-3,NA,CASSRRLAGNTDTQYF,TGTGCCAGCAGCCGCAGACTAGCGGGGAACACAGATACGCAGTATTTT
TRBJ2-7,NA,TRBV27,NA,CASSLSIRYEQYF,TGTGCCAGCAGTTTATCGATCAGGTACGAGCAGTACTTC